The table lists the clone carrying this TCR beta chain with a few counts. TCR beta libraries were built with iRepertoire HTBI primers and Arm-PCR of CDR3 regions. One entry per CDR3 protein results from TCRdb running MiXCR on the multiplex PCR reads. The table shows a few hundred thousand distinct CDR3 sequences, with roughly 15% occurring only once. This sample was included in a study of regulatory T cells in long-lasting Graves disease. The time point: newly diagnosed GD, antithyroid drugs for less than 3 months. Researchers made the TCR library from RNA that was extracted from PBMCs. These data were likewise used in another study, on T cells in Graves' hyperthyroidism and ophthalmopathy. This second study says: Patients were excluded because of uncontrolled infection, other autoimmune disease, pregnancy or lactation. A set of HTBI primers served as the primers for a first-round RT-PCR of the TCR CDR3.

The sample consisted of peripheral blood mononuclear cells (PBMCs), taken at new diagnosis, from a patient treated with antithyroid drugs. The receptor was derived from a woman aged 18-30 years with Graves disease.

CDR3: CASSHPRGGATGEQYF. The CDR3 DNA sequence: TGCGCCAGCAGCCACCCTCGGGGGGGTGCTACAGGCGAGCAGTACTTC. J is TRBJ2-7 and V is TRBV5-1; the match to TRBD2 covers 8 bases. V lost 4 bases and J lost 6; bases outside the gene matches: 15. Looked up from germline, CDR1 is SGHRS and CDR2 is YFSETQ. The CDR3 covers 16 residues.